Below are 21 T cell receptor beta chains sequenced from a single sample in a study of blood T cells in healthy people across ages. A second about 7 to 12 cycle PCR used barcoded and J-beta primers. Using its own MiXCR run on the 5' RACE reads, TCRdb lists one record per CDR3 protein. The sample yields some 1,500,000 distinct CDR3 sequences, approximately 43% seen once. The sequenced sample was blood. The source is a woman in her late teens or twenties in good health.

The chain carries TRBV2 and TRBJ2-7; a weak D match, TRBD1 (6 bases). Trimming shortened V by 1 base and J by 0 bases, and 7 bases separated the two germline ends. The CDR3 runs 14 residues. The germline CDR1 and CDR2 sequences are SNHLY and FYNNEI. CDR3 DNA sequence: TGTGCCAGCAGTGAAGGACAGGTCTCCTACGAGCAGTACTTC. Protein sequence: CASSEGQVSYEQYF.

The CDR3 is CASRLDRGSGQPQHF. Here the CDR3 DNA reads TGCGCCAGCAGACTGGACAGGGGGTCCGGGCAGCCCCAGCATTTT. The chain links TRBV5-1 to TRBJ1-5; 10 bases line up with TRBD1. The CDR3 is 15 residues long. Trimming removed 5 bases from V and 7 bases from J; junction bases left unmatched: 9. From germline, CDR1 is SGHRS and CDR2 YFSETQ.

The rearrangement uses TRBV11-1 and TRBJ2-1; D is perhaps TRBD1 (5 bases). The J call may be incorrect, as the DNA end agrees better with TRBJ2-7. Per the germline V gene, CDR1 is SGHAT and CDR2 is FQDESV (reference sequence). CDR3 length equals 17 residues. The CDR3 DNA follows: TGTGCCAGCAGCTTAGCGCGATCAAGGGGCTCCTACAATGAGCAGTACTTC. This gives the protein CASSLARSRGSYNEQYF.

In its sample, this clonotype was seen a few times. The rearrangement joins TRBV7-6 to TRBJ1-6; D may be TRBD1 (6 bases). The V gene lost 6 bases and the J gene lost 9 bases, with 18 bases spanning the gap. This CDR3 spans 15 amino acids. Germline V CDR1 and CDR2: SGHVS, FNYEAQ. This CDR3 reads CASSLQGLEGSPLHF. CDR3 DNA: TGTGCCAGCAGTTTACAGGGCCTGGAGGGTTCACCCCTCCACTTT.

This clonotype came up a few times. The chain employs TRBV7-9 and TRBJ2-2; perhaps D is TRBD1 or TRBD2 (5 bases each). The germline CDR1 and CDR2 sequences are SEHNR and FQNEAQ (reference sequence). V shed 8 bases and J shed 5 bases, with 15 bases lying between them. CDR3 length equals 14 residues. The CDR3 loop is CASGRDGETGELFF. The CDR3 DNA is TGTGCCAGCGGAAGGGACGGCGAAACCGGGGAGCTGTTTTTT. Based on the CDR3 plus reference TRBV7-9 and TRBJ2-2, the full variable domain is DTGVSQNPRHKITKRGQNVTFRCDPISEHNRLYWYRQTLGQGPEFLTYFQNEAQLEKSRLLSDRFSAERPKGSFSTLEIQRTEQGDSAMYLCASGRDGETGELFFGEGSRLTVL.

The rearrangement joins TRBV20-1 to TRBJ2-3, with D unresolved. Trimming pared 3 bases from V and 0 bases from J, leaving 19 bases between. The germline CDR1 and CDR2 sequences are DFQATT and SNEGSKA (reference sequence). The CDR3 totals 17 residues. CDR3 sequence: CSASPVIPDISTDTQYF. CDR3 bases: TGCAGTGCTAGCCCAGTGATTCCTGACATTAGCACAGATACGCAGTATTTT.

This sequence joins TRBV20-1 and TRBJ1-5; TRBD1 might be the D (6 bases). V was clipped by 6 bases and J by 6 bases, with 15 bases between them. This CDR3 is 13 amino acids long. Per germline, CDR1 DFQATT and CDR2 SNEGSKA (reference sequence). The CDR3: CSAATGLVQPQHF. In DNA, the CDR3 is TGCAGTGCAGCTACAGGGTTGGTTCAGCCCCAGCATTTT.

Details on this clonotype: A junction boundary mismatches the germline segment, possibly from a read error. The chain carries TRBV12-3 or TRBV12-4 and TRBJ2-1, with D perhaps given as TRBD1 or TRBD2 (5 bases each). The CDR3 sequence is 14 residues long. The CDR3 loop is CAGSSRGHYNEQFF. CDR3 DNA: TGTGCCGGCAGTTCCCGGGGCCACTACAATGAGCAGTTCTTC.

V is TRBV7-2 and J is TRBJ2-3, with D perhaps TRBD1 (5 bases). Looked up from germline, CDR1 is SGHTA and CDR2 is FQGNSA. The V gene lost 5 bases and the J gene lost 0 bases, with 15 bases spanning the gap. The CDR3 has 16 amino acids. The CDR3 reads CTSSQSQGGSTDTQYF. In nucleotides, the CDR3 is TGTACCAGCAGCCAGAGCCAGGGTGGGAGCACAGATACGCAGTATTTT.

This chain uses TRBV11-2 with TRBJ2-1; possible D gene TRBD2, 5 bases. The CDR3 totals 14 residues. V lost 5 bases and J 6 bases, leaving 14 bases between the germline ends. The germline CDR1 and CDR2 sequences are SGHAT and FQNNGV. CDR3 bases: TGTGCCAGCAGCCCTCACGAGGGTGCCAATGAGCAGTTCTTC. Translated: CASSPHEGANEQFF.

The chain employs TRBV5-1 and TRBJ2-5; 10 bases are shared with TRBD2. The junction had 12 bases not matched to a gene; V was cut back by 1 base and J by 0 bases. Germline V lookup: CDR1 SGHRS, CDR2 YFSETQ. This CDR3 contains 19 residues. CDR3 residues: CASSLPLAGAGLDQETQYF. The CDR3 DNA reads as TGCGCCAGCAGCTTGCCGCTAGCGGGAGCAGGTTTGGACCAAGAGACCCAGTACTTC.

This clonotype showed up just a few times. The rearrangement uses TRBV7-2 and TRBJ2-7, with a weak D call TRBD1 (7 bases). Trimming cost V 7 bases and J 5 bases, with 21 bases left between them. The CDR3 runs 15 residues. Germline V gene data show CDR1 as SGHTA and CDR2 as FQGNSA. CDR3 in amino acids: CASNWRGRGINEQYF. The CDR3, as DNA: TGTGCCAGCAACTGGAGGGGGCGCGGTATCAACGAGCAGTACTTC.

The CDR3 region is CASSQGTLVNSPLHF. The CDR3 DNA is TGCGCCAGCAGCCAAGGGACGTTGGTTAATTCACCCCTCCACTTT. This chain uses TRBV4-3 with TRBJ1-6; no firm D call. The CDR3 extends over 15 amino acids. CDR1 is LGHNA, CDR2 YSLEER, per germline. V dropped 1 base and J dropped 6 bases, with 10 bases sitting between them.

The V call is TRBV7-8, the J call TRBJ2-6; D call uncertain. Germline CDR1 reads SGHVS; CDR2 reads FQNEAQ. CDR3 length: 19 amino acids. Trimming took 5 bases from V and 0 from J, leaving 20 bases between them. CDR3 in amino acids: CASSPFPPDVSSGANVLTF. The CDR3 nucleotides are TGTGCCAGCAGCCCTTTTCCCCCCGACGTGTCCTCTGGGGCCAACGTCCTGACTTTC.

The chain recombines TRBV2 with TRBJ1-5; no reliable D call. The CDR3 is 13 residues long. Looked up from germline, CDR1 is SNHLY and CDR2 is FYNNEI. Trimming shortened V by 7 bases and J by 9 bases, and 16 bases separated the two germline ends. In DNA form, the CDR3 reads TGTGCCAGCACTATAGACACCCCAGCGCCCCAGCATTTT. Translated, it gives CASTIDTPAPQHF.

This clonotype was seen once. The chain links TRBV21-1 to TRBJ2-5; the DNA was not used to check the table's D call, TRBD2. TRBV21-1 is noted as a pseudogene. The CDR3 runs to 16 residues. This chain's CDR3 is CASSKARSGSGEILYF. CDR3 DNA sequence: TGTGCCAGCAGCAAAGCGCGGAGCGGGAGTGGTGAGATTCTCTACTTC.

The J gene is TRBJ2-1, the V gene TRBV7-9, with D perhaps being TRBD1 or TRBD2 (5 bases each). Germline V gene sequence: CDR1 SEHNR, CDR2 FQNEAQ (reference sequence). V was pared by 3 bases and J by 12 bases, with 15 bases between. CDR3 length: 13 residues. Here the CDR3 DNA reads TGTGCCAGCAGCTTCGGGACCTATGAAATGCAGTTCTTC. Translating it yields CASSFGTYEMQFF. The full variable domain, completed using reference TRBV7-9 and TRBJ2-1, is DTGVSQNPRHKITKRGQNVTFRCDPISEHNRLYWYRQTLGQGPEFLTYFQNEAQLEKSRLLSDRFSAERPKGSFSTLEIQRTEQGDSAMYLCASSFGTYEMQFFGPGTRLTVL.

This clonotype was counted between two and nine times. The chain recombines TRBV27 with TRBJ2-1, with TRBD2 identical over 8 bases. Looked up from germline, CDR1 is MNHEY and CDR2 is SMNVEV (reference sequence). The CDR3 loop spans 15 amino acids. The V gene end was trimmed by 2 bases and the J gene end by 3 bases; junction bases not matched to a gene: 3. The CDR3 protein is CASSLMTSDYNEQFF. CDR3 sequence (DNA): TGTGCCAGCAGTTTAATGACTAGCGACTACAATGAGCAGTTCTTC.

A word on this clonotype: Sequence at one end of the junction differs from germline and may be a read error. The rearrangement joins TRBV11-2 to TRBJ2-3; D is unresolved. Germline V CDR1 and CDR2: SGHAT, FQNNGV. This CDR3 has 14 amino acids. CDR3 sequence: CASHPRRSTETQYF. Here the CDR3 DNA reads TGTGCCAGCCATCCCCGGAGAAGCACAGAGACGCAGTATTTT.

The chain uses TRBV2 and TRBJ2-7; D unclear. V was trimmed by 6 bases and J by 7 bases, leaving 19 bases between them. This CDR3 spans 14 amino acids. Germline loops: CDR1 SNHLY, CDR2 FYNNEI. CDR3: CASRRDGPFREQYF. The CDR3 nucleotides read TGTGCCAGCAGGAGAGACGGGCCTTTTCGGGAGCAGTACTTC.

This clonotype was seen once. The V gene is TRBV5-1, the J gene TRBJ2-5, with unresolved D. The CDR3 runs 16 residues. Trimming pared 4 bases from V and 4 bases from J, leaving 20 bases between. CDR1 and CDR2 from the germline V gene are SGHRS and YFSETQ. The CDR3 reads CASSIHATSVSETQYF. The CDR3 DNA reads TGCGCCAGCAGCATTCACGCGACCTCAGTCTCAGAGACCCAGTACTTC.